The sequence of this T cell receptor beta chain was determined in a study of shared clonotypes between healthy human individuals. The overall study: A donor's plate count was three for CD4 naive and three for CD4 memory; CD8 naive had two and CD8 memory one.

It was into CD45RA+ naive and CD45RA-negative memory subsets that the CD4+ cells were split. The authors loaded around 220 ng DNA, about 30,000 T cell genomes, into sorted-subset replicate PCRs. This table comes from immunoSEQ multiplex PCR, and its TCRdb copy is limited to in-frame clones, with some not included. The table lists around 720,000 clones, roughly 72% of them singletons. Per germline, CDR1 SGHTA and CDR2 FQGTGA. Trimming cost V 5 bases and J 4 bases, with 12 bases left between them. The CDR3 loop spans 14 amino acids. The sequence was obtained from a woman aged 25-40 years in good health. Material for sequencing was memory CD4+ T cells sorted from blood. Subset meaning: CD45RA-negative fraction. V is TRBV7-3 and J is TRBJ1-5, with D possibly TRBD1 on 6 matching bases. The CDR3 region is CASSPRQVNQPQHF. Written as DNA, the CDR3 is TGTGCCAGCAGCCCCAGACAGGTTAATCAGCCCCAGCATTTT.